This entry concerns a single T cell receptor (beta chain). The target antigen is unknown. The V and J ends lost 5 bases and 7 bases respectively, with 14 bases between them. Germline V lookup: CDR1 LGHDT, CDR2 YNNKEL (reference sequence). This CDR3 region has 13 residues. Here immunoSEQ multiplex PCR was the method, and the copy in TCRdb shows in-frame clones only, minus some. The sample includes around 160,000 clones, 94% of them seen just once. The data originate from a study of T cell responses to AZD1222 COVID-19 vaccine. Overall study results and limits: Donors, mostly white British, included more females; clonal diversity was possibly underestimated. Repertoires in all cases were sampled only once the peak T cell response had passed.

This specimen was peripheral blood, taken on day 0 of AZD1222 vaccination. This chain connects TRBV3-1 (or the pseudogene TRBV3-2) to TRBJ1-2; D is possibly TRBD1 (6 bases). The receptor's source is an adult in good health. In nucleotides, the CDR3 is TGTGCCAGCAGCTCGTACGGGGGGCCTGGCTACACCTTC. Its translation is CASSSYGGPGYTF.